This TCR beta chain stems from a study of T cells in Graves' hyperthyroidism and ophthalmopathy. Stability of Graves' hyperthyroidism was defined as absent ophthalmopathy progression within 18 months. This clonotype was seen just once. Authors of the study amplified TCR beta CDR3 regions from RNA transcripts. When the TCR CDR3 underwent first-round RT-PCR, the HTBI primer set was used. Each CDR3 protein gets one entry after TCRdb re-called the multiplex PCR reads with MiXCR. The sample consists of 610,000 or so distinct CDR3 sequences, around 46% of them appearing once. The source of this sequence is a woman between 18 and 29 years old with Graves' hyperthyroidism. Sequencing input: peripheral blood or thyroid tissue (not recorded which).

CDR3 sequence (DNA): TGTGCCAGCAGCTTTGGGACAGGGGAGTGGTATGGCTACACCTTC. This translates into CASSFGTGEWYGYTF. The chain joins TRBV7-2 to TRBJ1-2; 10 bases are shared with TRBD1. Germline V gene sequence: CDR1 SGHTA, CDR2 FQGNSA. V lost 3 bases and J lost 5; bases outside the gene matches: 6. The CDR3 extends over 15 amino acids.